The 29 T cell receptor beta chains below all came from one sample that was sequenced in a study of radiation and T cells in renal cell carcinoma. Time point meaning: baseline pretreatment blood. The treatment here: 15 Gy SBRT to primary tumor, nephrectomy 4 weeks later. Using immunoSEQ multiplex PCR, the repertoire was profiled, and TCRdb retains in-frame clones only, with some absent. The sample contains 100,000 to 150,000 clones, 82% of which appear only once. Sample: blood, taken from a patient whose treatment included radiotherapy and nephrectomy. The source of these receptors is a woman aged 55-75 years with renal cell carcinoma.

The rearrangement joins TRBV11-2 to TRBJ1-1; D is undetermined. Trimming stripped 3 bases from V and 4 bases from J, with 12 bases between. The CDR3 runs to 14 residues. Per the germline V gene, CDR1 is SGHAT and CDR2 is FQNNGV. The DNA for the CDR3 is TGTGCCAGCAGCTTCGGTGCTAGAAGCACTGAAGCTTTCTTT. Translating gives CASSFGARSTEAFF. The whole variable domain, filled in from reference TRBV11-2 and TRBJ1-1, reads EAGVAQSPRYKIIEKRQSVAFWCNPISGHATLYWYQQILGQGPKLLIQFQNNGVVDDSQLPKDRFSAERLKGVDSTLKIQPAKLEDSAVYLCASSFGARSTEAFFGQGTRLTVV.

The rearrangement links TRBV28 to TRBJ2-1; TRBD1 aligns across 7 bases. This CDR3 contains 14 residues. CDR1 is MDHEN and CDR2 is SYDVKM in the germline V gene. The ends lost 7 bases at V and 4 bases at J; junction bases unmatched: 7. The CDR3: CASTNRGWYNEQFF. CDR3 in DNA: TGTGCCAGCACCAACAGGGGATGGTACAATGAGCAGTTCTTC.

V is TRBV4-3 and J is TRBJ2-7; D might be TRBD2 (6 bases). V was shortened by 2 bases and J by 6 bases, with 14 bases between the two germline ends. Germline CDR1 reads LGHNA; CDR2 reads YSLEER. This CDR3 has 14 amino acids. The CDR3 loop reads CASSQWRGVGEQYF. The CDR3 coding sequence is TGCGCCAGCAGCCAATGGCGGGGAGTAGGCGAGCAGTACTTC.

The gene calls are TRBV5-1 and TRBJ1-2; 7 bases agree with TRBD1. Germline V gives CDR1 SGHRS, CDR2 YFSETQ. With 0 bases clipped from V and 4 bases from J, the junction kept 3 bases outside the gene matches. This CDR3 has 14 residues. CDR3 DNA sequence: TGCGCCAGCAGCTTGGGCGACAGGGCCTATGGCTACACCTTC. It translates to CASSLGDRAYGYTF.

The CDR3 here is CASGAARRYGYTF. CDR3 bases: TGTGCCAGCGGGGCCGCCAGACGATATGGCTACACCTTC. The chain links TRBV6-5 to TRBJ1-2; TRBD1 is a possible D gene (5 bases). The germline V and J ends were trimmed by 8 bases and 5 bases, with 15 bases remaining between them. Per germline, CDR1 MNHEY and CDR2 SVGAGI. The CDR3 consists of 13 residues.

Here the CDR3 DNA reads TGCGCCAGCAGCTCCACAGAGGTGAACACTGAAGCTTTCTTT. Translating it yields CASSSTEVNTEAFF. The chain is built from TRBV5-1 and TRBJ1-1; D gene ambiguous. There are 14 residues in the CDR3. The germline V and J ends were trimmed by 3 bases and 0 bases, with 9 bases remaining between them. Germline values: CDR1 SGHRS, CDR2 YFSETQ.

This clone is a singleton in its sample. The chain joins TRBV4-2 to TRBJ2-3, with 8 bases matching TRBD2. V was pared by 0 bases and J by 3 bases, with 8 bases of the junction left unmatched. This CDR3 comprises 17 residues. The germline V gene encodes CDR1 LGHNA and CDR2 YNFKEQ. The DNA of the CDR3 is TGTGCCAGCAGCCAAGATCACCGGGGGGGGCCTACAGATACGCAGTATTTT. Protein sequence: CASSQDHRGGPTDTQYF.

This clone is a singleton in its sample. The J gene is TRBJ1-1, the V gene TRBV19; D unresolved. The V gene's germline CDR1 is LNHDA and CDR2 SQIVND (reference sequence). There are 13 residues in the CDR3. The V end lost 5 bases, the J end lost 5 bases, and 12 bases lay between the germline ends. CDR3 sequence (DNA): TGTGCCAGTAGTGTAACACCTGGGACTGAAGCTTTCTTT. As protein: CASSVTPGTEAFF.

The chain uses TRBV27 and TRBJ1-2; no firm D call. This CDR3 has 14 residues. With 3 bases removed from V and 6 bases from J, the gap between germline ends came to 14 bases. CDR1 MNHEY and CDR2 SMNVEV come from the germline V gene (reference sequence). The CDR3: CASSLSGTWDGYTF. CDR3 nucleotide sequence: TGTGCCAGCAGTTTGTCCGGCACTTGGGATGGCTACACCTTC.

This clone was observed a single time. The chain carries TRBV7-2 and TRBJ2-7, with D possibly being TRBD2 (6 bases). The CDR3 consists of 15 residues. V was clipped by 5 bases and J by 1 base, with 15 bases between them. In germline, CDR1 is SGHTA, CDR2 FQGNSA. CDR3 DNA: TGTGCCAGCAGCCCCGGGAGCGGAGGGTCCTACGAGCAGTACTTC. Translation gives CASSPGSGGSYEQYF.

V is TRBV27 and J is TRBJ1-1; 9 nucleotides align to TRBD1. Germline values: CDR1 MNHEY, CDR2 SMNVEV (reference sequence). V gave up 5 bases and J gave up 4 bases; unmatched junction bases: 8. This CDR3 region has 15 residues. CDR3 DNA sequence: TGTGCCAGCAGTCACTCCGGACAGGGGCCCACTGAAGCTTTCTTT. It translates to CASSHSGQGPTEAFF.

This clone was found a few times. The genes are TRBV30 and TRBJ1-1, with D hard to call. V dropped 7 bases and J dropped 0 bases, with 9 bases sitting between them. This CDR3 comprises 12 residues. CDR1 and CDR2 (germline): GTSNPN, SVGIG (reference sequence). The CDR3 DNA reads as TGTGCCTCTGAGCGGATGAACACTGAAGCTTTCTTT. It encodes CASERMNTEAFF.

This clone showed up just a few times. This chain joins TRBV19 and TRBJ1-1, with D unclear. The CDR3 totals 13 residues. Between the trimmed V and J ends, which lost 4 bases and 1 base, there was a span of 7 bases. Germline values: CDR1 LNHDA, CDR2 SQIVND (reference sequence). The DNA for the CDR3 is TGTGCCAGTAGTACCCGACAGAACACTGAAGCTTTCTTT. Encoded protein: CASSTRQNTEAFF.

V gene TRBV9 combines with J gene TRBJ2-5; tentative D call: TRBD2 (5 bases). The CDR3 runs 14 residues. Germline loops: CDR1 SGDLS, CDR2 YYNGEE. The V end lost 3 bases, the J end lost 5 bases, and 14 bases lay between the germline ends. The CDR3 loop is CASSASGSGETQYF. The CDR3 nucleotides are TGTGCCAGCAGCGCCTCCGGGTCGGGGGAGACCCAGTACTTC.

The chain is built from TRBV28 and TRBJ1-6, with 7 bases aligning to TRBD1. Losses at the gene ends were 4 bases for V and 7 bases for J; bases not matched to a gene: 4. Per germline, CDR1 MDHEN and CDR2 SYDVKM. This CDR3 spans 14 amino acids. The DNA for the CDR3 is TGTGCCAGCAGTTCGGGGGGACAGAATTCACCCCTCCACTTT. This sequence encodes CASSSGGQNSPLHF.

This rearrangement joins TRBV28 to TRBJ1-5; a possible D gene is TRBD1 (5 bases). The CDR3 is made up of 14 amino acids. Germline loops: CDR1 MDHEN, CDR2 SYDVKM. V was trimmed by 8 bases and J by 0 bases, leaving 11 bases between them. The CDR3 here is CASDRPFSNQPQHF. Here the CDR3 DNA reads TGTGCCAGCGACAGACCTTTTAGCAATCAGCCCCAGCATTTT.

The chain carries TRBV7-3 and TRBJ2-2, with TRBD1 matching 11 bases. Trimming removed 5 bases from V and 5 bases from J; junction bases left unmatched: 4. The CDR3 totals 15 residues. The germline CDR1 and CDR2 sequences are SGHTA and FQGTGA. For the CDR3, the DNA is TGTGCCAGCAGCCCAGGGACAGGGGGAACCGGGGAGCTGTTTTTT. Amino acids: CASSPGTGGTGELFF.

The CDR3 here is CAWSGDGDSNQPQHF. The DNA for the CDR3 is TGTGCCTGGAGTGGGGACGGGGATAGCAATCAGCCCCAGCATTTT. The gene calls are TRBV30 and TRBJ1-5; a weak D match, TRBD1 (5 bases). V dropped 1 base and J dropped 0 bases, with 10 bases sitting between them. This CDR3 contains 15 residues. The V gene's germline CDR1 is GTSNPN and CDR2 SVGIG (reference sequence).

The rearrangement joins TRBV14 to TRBJ2-1; 8 nucleotides align to TRBD1. In germline, CDR1 is SGHDN, CDR2 FVKESK. CDR3 length: 16 residues. Trimming took 2 bases from V and 3 from J; bases not matched to a gene: 6. CDR3 sequence (DNA): TGTGCCAGCAGCCAACCGGGACAGGCTCTCTACAATGAGCAGTTCTTC. Protein: CASSQPGQALYNEQFF.

The J gene is TRBJ2-1, the V gene TRBV7-3; no definite D call. CDR3 length equals 16 residues. Germline V gene lookup returns CDR1 SGHTA and CDR2 FQGTGA. Trimming removed 5 bases from V and 4 bases from J, with 18 bases in between. CDR3 nucleotide sequence: TGTGCCAGCAGCCCATCCCCGGGCCTTGGGTACAATGAGCAGTTCTTC. This translates into CASSPSPGLGYNEQFF.

This clone was detected once. V and J are TRBV4-3 and TRBJ2-3; no clear D gene. Germline-derived CDR1 and CDR2 are LGHNA and YSLEER. There are 13 residues in the CDR3. Trimming left V 0 bases short and J 2 bases short, with 3 bases between. The CDR3 region is CASSQDHTDTQYF. The DNA of the CDR3 is TGCGCCAGCAGCCAAGATCACACAGATACGCAGTATTTT.

The chain is built from TRBV9 and TRBJ2-7; 12 bases are a match to TRBD2. There are 16 residues in the CDR3. The V segment lost 3 bases and the J segment 3 bases; nucleotides outside the gene matches: 7. Germline CDR1 SGDLS, CDR2 YYNGEE. The CDR3 sequence: CASSGGTSGRNYEQYF. Written as DNA, the CDR3 is TGTGCCAGCAGCGGCGGGACTAGCGGGCGAAACTACGAGCAGTACTTC.

V is TRBV15 and J is TRBJ2-2; 8 bases match TRBD2. V lost 7 bases and J lost 3; bases outside the gene matches: 7. This CDR3 has 15 amino acids. Germline-derived CDR1 and CDR2 are LNHNV and YYDKDF (reference sequence). The CDR3 nucleotides are TGTGCCACCATCCGGGGGGGCGCGGACACCGGGGAGCTGTTTTTT. Translation: CATIRGGADTGELFF. The whole variable domain, filled in from reference TRBV15 and TRBJ2-2, reads DAMVIQNPRYQVTQFGKPVTLSCSQTLNHNVMYWYQQKSSQAPKLLFHYYDKDFNNEADTPDNFQSRRPNTSFCFLDIRSPGLGDTAMYLCATIRGGADTGELFFGEGSRLTVL.

V is TRBV29-1 and J is TRBJ2-3, with a tentative D call TRBD2 (5 bases). Germline CDR1 SQVTM, CDR2 ANQGSEA. Trimming pared 7 bases from V and 2 bases from J, leaving 16 bases between. The CDR3 length is 14 residues. This CDR3 is CSAPIDYNTDTQYF. The CDR3 DNA reads TGCAGCGCCCCAATAGACTACAACACAGATACGCAGTATTTT.

The chain carries TRBV6-5 and TRBJ2-5, with D unclear. Gene TRBJ2-7 matches the end of the DNA better, so the J call may be wrong. The CDR3 spans 14 residues. Germline values: CDR1 MNHEY, CDR2 SVGAGI. CDR3 loop: CASSDDILSYEQYF. CDR3 DNA: TGTGCCAGCAGTGATGACATCCTGTCCTACGAGCAGTACTTC.

The V call is TRBV9, the J call TRBJ2-7, with D tentatively TRBD1 (5 bases). CDR1 SGDLS and CDR2 YYNGEE come from the germline V gene. CDR3 length: 14 residues. Deletions cut 4 bases from V and 5 bases from J, with 16 bases between. The CDR3 spells CASSPLGWGDEQYF. In nucleotides, the CDR3 is TGTGCCAGCAGCCCCCTCGGATGGGGCGACGAGCAGTACTTC.

This rearrangement joins TRBV7-9 to TRBJ1-4, with unresolved D. CDR1 and CDR2 from the germline V gene are SEHNR and FQNEAQ (reference sequence). There are 13 residues in the CDR3. V dropped 2 bases and J dropped 5 bases, with 6 bases sitting between them. CDR3 protein: CASSLTENEKLFF. CDR3 nucleotides: TGTGCCAGCAGCTTAACGGAGAATGAAAAACTGTTTTTT.

The chain links TRBV7-2 to TRBJ1-4; D is uncertain. The CDR3 runs 14 residues. V lost 5 bases and J 0 bases, leaving 7 bases between the germline ends. Germline CDR1 and CDR2: SGHTA and FQGNSA. CDR3 DNA sequence: TGTGCCAGCAGCCTACAGCCAACTAATGAAAAACTGTTTTTT. Residues: CASSLQPTNEKLFF.

The chain links TRBV1 to TRBJ2-5; the table's D gene call, TRBD2, was not cross checked with the DNA. TRBV1 is annotated as a pseudogene. The CDR3 contains 15 residues. CDR3 in amino acids: CTSSHQREAVETQYF. The DNA for the CDR3 is TGCACCAGCAGCCATCAGCGGGAGGCCGTGGAGACCCAGTACTTC.